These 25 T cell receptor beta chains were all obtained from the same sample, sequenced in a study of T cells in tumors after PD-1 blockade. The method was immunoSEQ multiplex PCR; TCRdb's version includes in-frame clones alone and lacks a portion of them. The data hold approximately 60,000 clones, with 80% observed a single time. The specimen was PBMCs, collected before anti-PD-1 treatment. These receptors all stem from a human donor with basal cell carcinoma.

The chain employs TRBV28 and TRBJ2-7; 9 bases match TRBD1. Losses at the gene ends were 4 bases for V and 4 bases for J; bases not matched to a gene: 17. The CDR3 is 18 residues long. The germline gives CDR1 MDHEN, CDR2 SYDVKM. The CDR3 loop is CASSSSGNRGPNPYEQYF. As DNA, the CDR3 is TGTGCCAGCAGTTCCTCCGGAAACAGGGGGCCCAATCCTTACGAGCAGTACTTC. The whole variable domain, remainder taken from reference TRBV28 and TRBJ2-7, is DVKVTQSSRYLVKRTGEKVFLECVQDMDHENMFWYRQDPGLGLRLIYFSYDVKMKEKGDIPEGYSVSREKKERFSLILESASTNQTSMYLCASSSSGNRGPNPYEQYFGPGTRLTVT.

For the CDR3, the DNA is TGTGCCAGCACCCCTTATAGCGGGGGGGCCATGACGGAGTATTTT. It yields the protein CASTPYSGGAMTEYF. This chain uses TRBV6-5 with TRBJ2-3; 11 bases match TRBD2. CDR3 size: 15 residues. The V gene end was trimmed by 7 bases and the J gene end by 13 bases; junction bases not matched to a gene: 16. Germline lookup yields CDR1 MNHEY and CDR2 SVGAGI.

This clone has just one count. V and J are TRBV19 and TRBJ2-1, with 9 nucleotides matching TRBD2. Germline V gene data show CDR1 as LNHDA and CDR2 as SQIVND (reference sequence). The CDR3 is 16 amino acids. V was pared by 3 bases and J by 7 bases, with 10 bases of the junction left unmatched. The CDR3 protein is CASSIVPAGGENEQFF. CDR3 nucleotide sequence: TGTGCCAGTAGTATTGTACCAGCGGGGGGTGAGAATGAGCAGTTCTTC.

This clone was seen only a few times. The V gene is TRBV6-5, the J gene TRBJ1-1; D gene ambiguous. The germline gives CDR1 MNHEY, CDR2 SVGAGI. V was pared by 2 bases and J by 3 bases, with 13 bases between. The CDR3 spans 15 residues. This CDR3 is CASSYTGDGDTEAFF. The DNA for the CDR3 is TGTGCCAGCAGTTACACCGGTGATGGGGACACTGAAGCTTTCTTT.

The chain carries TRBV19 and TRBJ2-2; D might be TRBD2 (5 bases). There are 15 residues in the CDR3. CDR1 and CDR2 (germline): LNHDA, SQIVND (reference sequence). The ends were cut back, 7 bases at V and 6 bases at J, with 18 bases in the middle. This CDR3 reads CASTVLALLPGELFF. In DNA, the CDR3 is TGTGCCAGTACAGTGCTAGCCCTATTACCCGGGGAGCTGTTTTTT.

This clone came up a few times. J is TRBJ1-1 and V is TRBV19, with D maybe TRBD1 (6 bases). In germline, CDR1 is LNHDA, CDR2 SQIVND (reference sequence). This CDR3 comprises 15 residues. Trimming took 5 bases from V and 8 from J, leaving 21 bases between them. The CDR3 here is CASSPQTTGPGEAFF. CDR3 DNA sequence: TGTGCCAGTAGTCCACAAACGACAGGCCCCGGGGAAGCTTTCTTT.

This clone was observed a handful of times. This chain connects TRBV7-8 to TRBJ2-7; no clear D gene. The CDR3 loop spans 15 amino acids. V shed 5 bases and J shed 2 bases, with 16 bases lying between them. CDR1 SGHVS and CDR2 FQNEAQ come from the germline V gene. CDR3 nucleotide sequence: TGTGCCAGCAGCCCATACAACGGCGGAACCTACGAGCAGTACTTC. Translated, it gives CASSPYNGGTYEQYF. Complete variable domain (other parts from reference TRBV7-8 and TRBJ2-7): GAGVSQSPRYKVAKRGQDVALRCDPISGHVSLFWYQQALGQGPEFLTYFQNEAQLDKSGLPSDRFFAERPEGSVSTLKIQRTQQEDSAVYLCASSPYNGGTYEQYFGPGTRLTVT.

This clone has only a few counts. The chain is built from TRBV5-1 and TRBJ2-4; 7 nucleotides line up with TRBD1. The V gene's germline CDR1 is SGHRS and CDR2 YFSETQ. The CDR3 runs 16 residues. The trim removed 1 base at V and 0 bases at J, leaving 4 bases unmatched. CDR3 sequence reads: CASSLRQGVAKNIQYF. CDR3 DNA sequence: TGCGCCAGCAGCTTGCGGCAGGGGGTAGCCAAAAACATTCAGTACTTC.

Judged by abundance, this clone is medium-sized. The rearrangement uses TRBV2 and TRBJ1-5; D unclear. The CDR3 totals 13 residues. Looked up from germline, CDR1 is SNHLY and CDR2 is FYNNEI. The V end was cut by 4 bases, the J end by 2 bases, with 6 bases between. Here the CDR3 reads CASSAPGNQPQHF. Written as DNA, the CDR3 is TGTGCCAGCAGTGCCCCCGGCAATCAGCCCCAGCATTTT.

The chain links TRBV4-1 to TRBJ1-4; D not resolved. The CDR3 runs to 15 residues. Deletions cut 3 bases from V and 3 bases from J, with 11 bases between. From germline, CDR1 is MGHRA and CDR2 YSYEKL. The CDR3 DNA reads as TGCGCCAGCAGCCAGCCTTTGATGGCTAATGAAAAACTGTTTTTT. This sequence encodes CASSQPLMANEKLFF.

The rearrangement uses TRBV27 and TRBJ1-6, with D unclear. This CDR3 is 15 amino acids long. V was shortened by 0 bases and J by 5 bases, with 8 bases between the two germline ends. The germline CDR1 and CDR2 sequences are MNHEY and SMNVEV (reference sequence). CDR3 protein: CASSLSAEDNSPLHF. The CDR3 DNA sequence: TGTGCCAGCAGTTTATCGGCAGAGGATAATTCACCCCTCCACTTT.

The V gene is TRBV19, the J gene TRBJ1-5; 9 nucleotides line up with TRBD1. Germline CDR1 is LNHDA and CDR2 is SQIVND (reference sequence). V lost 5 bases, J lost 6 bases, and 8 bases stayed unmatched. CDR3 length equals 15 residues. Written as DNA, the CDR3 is TGTGCCAGTAGTCCATCGACAGGGGGGACTCAGCCCCAGCATTTT. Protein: CASSPSTGGTQPQHF.

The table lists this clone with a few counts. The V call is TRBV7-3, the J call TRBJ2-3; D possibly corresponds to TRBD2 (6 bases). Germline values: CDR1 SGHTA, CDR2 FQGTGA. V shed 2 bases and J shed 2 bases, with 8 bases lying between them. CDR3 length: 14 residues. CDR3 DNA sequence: TGTGCCAGCAGCTTATGGGGGGACACAGATACGCAGTATTTT. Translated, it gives CASSLWGDTDTQYF.

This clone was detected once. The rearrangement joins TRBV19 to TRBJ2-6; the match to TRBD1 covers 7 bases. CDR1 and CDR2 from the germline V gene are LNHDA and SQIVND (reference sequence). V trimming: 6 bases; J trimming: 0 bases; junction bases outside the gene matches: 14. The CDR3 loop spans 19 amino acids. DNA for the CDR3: TGTGCCAGTAGGACAGGACCGGGACAGAGGGGCTCTGGGGCCAACGTCCTGACTTTC. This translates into CASRTGPGQRGSGANVLTF.

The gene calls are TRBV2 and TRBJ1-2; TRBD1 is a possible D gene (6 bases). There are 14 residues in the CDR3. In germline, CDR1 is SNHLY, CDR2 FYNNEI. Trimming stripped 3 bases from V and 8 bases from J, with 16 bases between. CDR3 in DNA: TGTGCCAGCAGTGAGGTCAGGGGAAGAGGGGGCTACACCTTC. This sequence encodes CASSEVRGRGGYTF.

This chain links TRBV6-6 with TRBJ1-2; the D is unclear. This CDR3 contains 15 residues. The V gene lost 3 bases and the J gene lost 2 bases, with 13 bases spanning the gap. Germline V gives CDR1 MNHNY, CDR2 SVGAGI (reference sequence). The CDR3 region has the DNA TGTGCCAGCAGTTATGGCCGGCGGGAAAACTATGGCTACACCTTC. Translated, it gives CASSYGRRENYGYTF.

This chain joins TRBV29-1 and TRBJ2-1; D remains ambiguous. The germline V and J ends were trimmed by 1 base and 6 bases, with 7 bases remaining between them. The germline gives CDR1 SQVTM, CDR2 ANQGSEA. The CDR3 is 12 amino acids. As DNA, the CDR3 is TGCAGCGTTGAAGTGTCTGGCAATGAGCAGTTCTTC. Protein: CSVEVSGNEQFF.

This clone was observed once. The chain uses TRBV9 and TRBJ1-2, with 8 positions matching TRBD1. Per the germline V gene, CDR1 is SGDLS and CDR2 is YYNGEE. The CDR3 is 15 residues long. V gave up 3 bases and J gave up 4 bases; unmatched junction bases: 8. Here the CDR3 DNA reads TGTGCCAGCAGCGGTACAGGGGGGAGAAGCTATGGCTACACCTTC. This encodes CASSGTGGRSYGYTF.

CDR3 DNA sequence: TGTGCCAGCAGTTTGGTAGTAGCAACTAATGAAAAACTGTTTTTT. Residues: CASSLVVATNEKLFF. The gene calls are TRBV28 and TRBJ1-4; D not resolved. The CDR3 runs 15 residues. V shed 3 bases and J shed 0 bases, with 8 bases lying between them. CDR1 is MDHEN, CDR2 SYDVKM, per germline.

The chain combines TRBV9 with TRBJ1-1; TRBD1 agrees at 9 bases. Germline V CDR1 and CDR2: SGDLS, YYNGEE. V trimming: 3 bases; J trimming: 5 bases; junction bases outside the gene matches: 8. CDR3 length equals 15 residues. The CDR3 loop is CASSETGGLGTEAFF. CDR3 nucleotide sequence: TGTGCCAGCAGCGAAACAGGGGGCCTGGGAACTGAAGCTTTCTTT.

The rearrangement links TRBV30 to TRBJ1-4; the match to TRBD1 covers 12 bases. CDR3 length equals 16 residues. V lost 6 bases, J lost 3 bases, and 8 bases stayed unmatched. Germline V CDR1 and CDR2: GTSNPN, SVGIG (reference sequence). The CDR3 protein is CACSRDRGRANEKLFF. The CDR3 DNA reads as TGTGCCTGTTCCCGGGACAGGGGGCGAGCTAATGAAAAACTGTTTTTT. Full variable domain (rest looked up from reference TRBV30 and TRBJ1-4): SQTIHQWPATLVQPVGSPLSLECTVEGTSNPNLYWYRQAAGRGLQLLFYSVGIGQISSEVPQNLSASRPQDRQFILSSKKLLLSDSGFYLCACSRDRGRANEKLFFGSGTQLSVL.

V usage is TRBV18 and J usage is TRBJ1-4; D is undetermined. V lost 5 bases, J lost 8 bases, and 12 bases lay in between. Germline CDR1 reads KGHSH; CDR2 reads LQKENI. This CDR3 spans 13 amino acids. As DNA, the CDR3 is TGTGCCAGCTCAGAGGGTTTGGGAGAAAAACTGTTTTTT. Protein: CASSEGLGEKLFF.

In nucleotides, the CDR3 is TGTGCCAGCAGTTTGGGGGGACTGGAGACCCAGTACTTC. It yields the protein CASSLGGLETQYF. The rearrangement joins TRBV12-3 or TRBV12-4 to TRBJ2-5; D may be TRBD2 (6 bases). The CDR3 runs to 13 residues. The V and J ends lost 3 bases and 5 bases respectively, with 10 bases between them.

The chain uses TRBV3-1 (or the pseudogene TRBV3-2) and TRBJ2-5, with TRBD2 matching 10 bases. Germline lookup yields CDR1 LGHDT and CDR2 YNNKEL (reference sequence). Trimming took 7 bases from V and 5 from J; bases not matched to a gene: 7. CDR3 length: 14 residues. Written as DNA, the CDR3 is TGTGCCAGCATCGGCGAGCGGGGGGGCGAGACCCAGTACTTC. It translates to CASIGERGGETQYF.

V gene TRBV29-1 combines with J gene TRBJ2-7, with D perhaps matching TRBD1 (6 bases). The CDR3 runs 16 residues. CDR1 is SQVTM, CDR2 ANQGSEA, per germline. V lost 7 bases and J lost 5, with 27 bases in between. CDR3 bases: TGCAGCGCCGTTGTCCCGTTGGCAGGGACATCCCACGAGCAGTACTTC. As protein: CSAVVPLAGTSHEQYF.